This T cell receptor beta chain originates from a study of blood T cell repertoires in COVID-19. As for the study in general: Acute and convalescent COVID-19 specimens originated in the United States, Italy and Spain.

Clinical history reported by participants formed the basis on which cohorts were assigned. Among Cohort 3 donors, those recovered had two negative PCRs, clearance, or symptom resolution. Under the authors' procedure: It was from reference gene primer amplification that nucleated cell counts were estimated. Assay: immunoSEQ multiplex PCR; the TCRdb copy retains only in-frame clones and omits some. From that table come the V and J calls and clone size; the DNA was used to work out D and trimming. The sample holds around 150,000 clones, more than 65% seen once. The ends lost 4 bases at V and 6 bases at J; junction bases unmatched: 7. The germline V gene encodes CDR1 LNHDA and CDR2 SQIVND (reference sequence). The CDR3 sequence is 14 residues long.

V usage is TRBV19 and J usage is TRBJ1-1; the match to TRBD1 covers 8 bases. What was sequenced was PBMCs or T cells enriched from blood (not recorded which). This sequence originates from a man between 45 and 60 years old who had recovered from COVID-19. The DNA of the CDR3 is TGTGCCAGTAGTAGCCAGGGGGCTCTGCCTGAAGCTTTCTTT. It translates to CASSSQGALPEAFF.